At least ten counts were recorded for the clone carrying this T cell receptor beta chain. Its specificity is unknown. This specimen comes from a study of T cells after yellow fever vaccination. The CDR3 covers 15 residues. V lost 0 bases to trimming and J lost 3 bases, with 11 bases between them. Germline V gives CDR1 SGDLS, CDR2 YYNGEE. Whole-study findings and limits: Post-booster samples contained most primary-vaccination clones (around 96% CD4, approximately 88% CD8). There was a possibility that FACS-sorted repertoires contained abundant clonotypes contaminating from the bulk population.

In TCRdb, the 5' RACE reads were re-called with MiXCR into one record per CDR3 protein. This sample has under 80,000 distinct CDR3 sequences, with 6.5% to 9% found just once. The TCR originated in a man under 40 who received the YFV17D yellow fever vaccine. Sample: CD8+ T cells sorted from PBMCs, taken 15 days after the yellow fever booster vaccination. This sequence joins TRBV9 and TRBJ2-3, with D possibly being TRBD2 (6 bases). CDR3 nucleotide sequence: TGTGCCAGCAGCGTAGTGGAGCGGGCGACAGATACGCAGTATTTT. As protein: CASSVVERATDTQYF.